The rows below give T cell receptor beta chains drawn from one sample of a study of CD8 T cells in ankylosing spondylitis. TCRdb itself ran the 5' RACE reads through MiXCR, one entry per CDR3 protein. Here the sample spans 670,000 or so distinct CDR3 sequences, about 20% being singletons. Sequenced material: blood, either unsorted or a sorted T cell fraction (not recorded which). Every receptor here comes from a male donor with ankylosing spondylitis. Each CDR3 is given with its conserved first and last residue. A D gene is named only where the DNA matches it firmly. Size tells how often a clone was seen (once, few, many) or the class of an expanded clone, and some rows leave it out.

few	TRBV20-1	NA	TRBJ2-7	TGCAGTGCTAGAGAACAGGGAACCTCCTACGAGCAGTACTTC	CSAREQGTSYEQYF
few	TRBV24-1	TRBD2	TRBJ2-1	TGTGCCACCAGTGATTTGTGGACTAGCGGGGGGTCCTACAATGAGCAGTTCTTC	CATSDLWTSGGSYNEQFF
few	TRBV4-1	NA	TRBJ2-5	TGCGCCAGCAGCCAAGTTGAGTATGGGGAGCAAGAGACCCAGTACTTC	CASSQVEYGEQETQYF
many	TRBV4-1	NA	TRBJ2-7	TGCGCCAGCAGCCAAGAGGCAGGGTACGAGCAGTACTTC	CASSQEAGYEQYF
NA	TRBV15	NA	TRBJ2-7	TGTGCCACCAGCAGAGAGGCAACGAAAAACTACGAGCAGTACTTC	CATSREATKNYEQYF
few	TRBV7-9	NA	TRBJ2-1	TGTGCCAGCAGCTTAGGAGGTAGCGCCTCCTACAATGAGCAGTTCTTC	CASSLGGSASYNEQFF
NA	TRBV25-1	TRBD2	TRBJ2-7	TGTGCCAGCAGTGAATTGGGAGGGTCCTACGAGCAGTACTTC	CASSELGGSYEQYF
many	TRBV4-3	TRBD1	TRBJ1-1	TGCGCCAGCAGCCAGGGGACAGCGAACACTGAAGCTTTCTTT	CASSQGTANTEAFF
NA	TRBV27	TRBD1	TRBJ2-7	TGTGCCAGCAGTTTTTATGGGACAGGGAGCACCTACGAGCAGTACTTC	CASSFYGTGSTYEQYF
few	TRBV29-1	NA	TRBJ1-2	TGCAGCATCAGACCCGAGGGCTATGGCTACACCTTC	CSIRPEGYGYTF
NA	TRBV7-3	TRBD1	TRBJ2-1	TGTGCCAGCAGCTTAAATGGCCCCTTTGCGGGACAGGGTAAGGAAGGTGAGCAGTTCTTC	CASSLNGPFAGQGKEGEQFF
few	TRBV4-2	NA	TRBJ2-5	TGTGCCAGCAGCCAAGATTGGAGCGGACAAGAGACCCAGTACTTC	CASSQDWSGQETQYF
NA	TRBV2	NA	TRBJ1-1	TGTGCCAGCAAGGTTGGTATGGGGAACACTGAAGCTTTCTTT	CASKVGMGNTEAFF
few	TRBV6-1	NA	TRBJ1-1	TGTGCCAGCAGCGTAGTCGGGGGGAACACTGAAGCTTTCTTT	CASSVVGGNTEAFF
NA	TRBV4-1	NA	TRBJ1-5	TGCGCCAGCAGCCACCAGGGTCTCGGTCAGCCCCAGCATTTT	CASSHQGLGQPQHF
few	TRBV29-1	NA	TRBJ2-5	TGCAGCGTTGAAGGGTCCCTAGGAGAGACCCAGTACTTC	CSVEGSLGETQYF
few	TRBV30	NA	TRBJ2-1	TGTGCCTGGAGCGGGGGTTCAGCTGAGCAGTTCTTC	CAWSGGSAEQFF
few	TRBV15	NA	TRBJ1-2	TGTGCCACCAGCAGAGTAGTTGGGGGGCCTAGGGGTGGCTACACCTTC	CATSRVVGGPRGGYTF
NA	TRBV12-3/TRBV12-4	NA	TRBJ2-2	TGTGCCAGCAGTTATGGGGGAGTTAACGGGGAGCTGTTTTTT	CASSYGGVNGELFF
NA	TRBV5-6	TRBD2	TRBJ2-1	TGTGCCAGCAGCTGGTCGGCGGGAGTCACGGTCTTC	CASSWSAGVTVF
few	TRBV29-1	TRBD2	TRBJ2-5	TGCAGCGCCCGGGTAGCGGGGCGTAGGGCCCAGTACTTC	CSARVAGRRAQYF
few	TRBV9	NA	TRBJ2-3	TGTGCCAGCAGCGTAGGAGGGGCGCGCGCAGATACGCAGTATTTT	CASSVGGARADTQYF
few	TRBV12-3/TRBV12-4	NA	TRBJ2-2	TGTGCCAGCAGTTTTGGCGAGACATACAACACCGGGGAGCTGTTTTTT	CASSFGETYNTGELFF
NA	TRBV7-2	NA	TRBJ1-3	TGTGCCAGCAGCTTAGGGGGGGCAGGGACTACGGGAAACACCATATATTTT	CASSLGGAGTTGNTIYF
few	TRBV12-3/TRBV12-4	NA	TRBJ2-2	TGTGCCAGCAGTCGTAGGGGGGAACCCGGGGAGCTGTTTTTT	CASSRRGEPGELFF
NA	TRBV4-1	TRBD2	TRBJ2-5	TGCGCCAGCAGCCAGGGGGGAGCGGGGGGAGAGACCCAGTACTTC	CASSQGGAGGETQYF
NA	TRBV15	TRBD2	TRBJ2-7	TGTGCCACCAGCTACCCTGGGACTAGCGGAACCTACGAGCAGTACTTC	CATSYPGTSGTYEQYF
NA	TRBV24-1	TRBD2	TRBJ2-7	TGTGCCACCCGGGCCAAGCTAGCGGGGGGGCTCTACGAGCAGTACTTC	CATRAKLAGGLYEQYF
few	TRBV7-3	TRBD1	TRBJ1-6	TGTGCCAGCAGCGTGGACAGGGGGCTAAATTCACCCCTCCACTTT	CASSVDRGLNSPLHF
once	TRBV11-1	TRBD1	TRBJ2-6	TGTGCCAGCAGCTTACTTATCGGGACAGGGAGTTTTGGTGCTGGGGCCAACGTCCTGACTTTC	CASSLLIGTGSFGAGANVLTF
few	TRBV20-1	NA	TRBJ1-2	TGCAGTGCTACCCTTTATGGCTACACCTTC	CSATLYGYTF
NA	TRBV3-1	NA	TRBJ2-7	TGTGCCAGCAGCCAAGGATGGGATACCTACGAGCAGTACTTC	CASSQGWDTYEQYF
few	TRBV12-3/TRBV12-4	NA	TRBJ2-1	TGTGCCAGCAGTTTAACAGGTCAGGGGTACACTGAGCAGTTCTTC	CASSLTGQGYTEQFF
few	TRBV20-1	TRBD2	TRBJ2-2	TGCAGTGCTAACGGGGCTAGCGGGAGCCCGAACACCGGGGAGCTGTTTTTT	CSANGASGSPNTGELFF
few	TRBV20-1	TRBD2	TRBJ2-5	TGCAGTGCTAGGAGCCCGATGGGACTATATGAGACCCAGTACTTC	CSARSPMGLYETQYF
few	TRBV27	TRBD1	TRBJ1-1	TGTGCCAGCAGTTTACAGGGGGTTAACGCTGAAGCTTTCTTT	CASSLQGVNAEAFF
NA	TRBV7-6	TRBD2	TRBJ2-1	TGTGCCAGCAGCCTAAAACTAGCGGGACCTGATGAGCAGTTCTTC	CASSLKLAGPDEQFF
NA	TRBV5-1	NA	TRBJ1-1	TGCGCCAGCTCCCAAGTCCGGGGTGAAGCTTTCTTT	CASSQVRGEAFF
few	TRBV7-8	TRBD1	TRBJ1-5	TGTGCCAGCAGTCACCAGGGGGCAGGGGACCAGCCCCAGCATTTT	CASSHQGAGDQPQHF
NA	TRBV5-5	NA	TRBJ2-7	TGTGCCATCGGCCCGGGGGTCGGCGAGCAGTACTTC	CAIGPGVGEQYF